The sequence of this T cell receptor (beta chain) was determined in a study of cytomegalovirus exposure and HLA in healthy donors. Findings and caveats of the study: Most TCR sequences were uncommon, yet certain public TCRs appeared in many donors.

Germline V gene data show CDR1 as MDHEN and CDR2 as SYDVKM. Trimming shortened V by 6 bases and J by 0 bases, and 15 bases separated the two germline ends. CDR3 length: 15 residues. Points on this clone: Its antigen is not known.

Vbeta (60) and Jbeta (13) primers were used in the PCR. Some clones are missing from TCRdb's copy, which holds only in-frame ones; the method was immunoSEQ multiplex PCR. Of 60,000 to 70,000 clones in the sample, about 82% are singletons; the top ten hold 4% to 5.5%. This TCR derives from a woman in her thirties in good health and CMV-seronegative. What was sequenced was PBMCs. The chain employs TRBV28 and TRBJ2-7; D not resolved. CDR3 in amino acids: CASRLSAADSYEQYF. In DNA form, the CDR3 reads TGTGCCAGCAGACTCAGCGCGGCCGACTCCTACGAGCAGTACTTC.